These T cell receptor beta chains were read from a single sample in a study of blood T cell repertoires in COVID-19. TCRdb's table, derived via immunoSEQ multiplex PCR, lists solely in-frame clones and lacks some. The data show roughly 270,000 clones, roughly 85% seen once. Source material: peripheral blood. The receptor set was obtained from a man aged 45-60 years with active or convalescent COVID-19. CDR3s include the opening cysteine and the closing phenylalanine or tryptophan. A D gene is named only where the DNA matches it firmly. Rows may omit the clone size; those that give it use once, few, many or a size class.

j_call,d_call,clone_size,v_call,cdr3_nt,cdr3_aa
TRBJ2-5,TRBD1,once,TRBV27,TGTGCCAGCCATAGAGGGACAGGCGCGCAAGAGACCCAGTACTTC,CASHRGTGAQETQYF
TRBJ1-1,.,.,TRBV20-1,TGCAGTGCTAGTTCGGGACATGAAGCTTTCTTT,CSASSGHEAFF
TRBJ2-1,.,.,TRBV6-2/TRBV6-3,TGTGCCAGCAGCCTTCTCCCCGCCTCGAGACTAGGCGGCGCAAGCTCCTACAATGAGCAGTTCTTC,CASSLLPASRLGGASSYNEQFF
TRBJ1-4,.,.,TRBV18,TGTGCCAGCTCACCACCAGGGGCTGGTGAAAAACTGTTTTTT,CASSPPGAGEKLFF
TRBJ1-1,TRBD1,.,TRBV27,TGTGCCAGCAGTTCTTATACAGGGGGCAACACTGAAGCTTTCTTT,CASSSYTGGNTEAFF
TRBJ2-2,.,.,TRBV2,TGTGCCAGCAAACCTAGCGTGAACACCGGGGAGCTGTTTTTT,CASKPSVNTGELFF
TRBJ2-3,.,.,TRBV5-1,TGCGCCAGCAGCCCTCTAGGCGGAGGCACAGATACGCAGTATTTT,CASSPLGGGTDTQYF
TRBJ1-5,.,.,TRBV27,TGTGCCAGCAGTTTATACTATAGCAATCAGCCCCAGCATTTT,CASSLYYSNQPQHF
TRBJ2-1,TRBD2,.,TRBV6-5,TGTGCCAGCAGTTACTCGGTGCTAGCGGGAAGTGTTGAGCAGTTCTTC,CASSYSVLAGSVEQFF
TRBJ1-6,TRBD1,.,TRBV30,TGTGCCTGGAGTGTACTACAGGGGAATTCACCCCTCCACTTT,CAWSVLQGNSPLHF
TRBJ2-7,TRBD2,.,TRBV7-8,TGTGCCAGCAGCACGGGACTAGCGGGGGCCCTCTCCTACGAGCAGTACTTC,CASSTGLAGALSYEQYF
TRBJ2-5,TRBD1,.,TRBV29-1,TGCAGCGTCGGATTTACCCTTGGACAGGGGCTCCAAGAGACCCAGTACTTC,CSVGFTLGQGLQETQYF
TRBJ2-3,TRBD2,.,TRBV28,TGTGCCAGCAGTCCAGCGGGAGTGACAGATACGCAGTATTTT,CASSPAGVTDTQYF
TRBJ1-2,.,.,TRBV4-3,TGCGCCAGCAGCCAAGAGTCCGACAGCTATGGCTACACCTTC,CASSQESDSYGYTF
TRBJ1-2,TRBD1,.,TRBV7-9,TGTGCCAGCAGCCCGAGACAGGGGGCTGATGGCTACACCTTC,CASSPRQGADGYTF
TRBJ2-3,.,.,TRBV14,TGTGCCAGCCGGGCTAGCGTTAGCACAGATACGCAGTATTTT,CASRASVSTDTQYF
TRBJ2-3,.,once,TRBV18,TGTGCCAGCTCAGTTTCTTCGGCGGGAGATACGCAGTATTTT,CASSVSSAGDTQYF
TRBJ1-6,.,.,TRBV12-3/TRBV12-4,TGTGCCAGCAGTCCCGGGATCAATTCACCCCTCCACTTT,CASSPGINSPLHF
TRBJ2-4,TRBD2,.,TRBV30,TGTGCCTGGAGATCGCTAGCGGGAGATCCCAAAAACATTCAGTACTTC,CAWRSLAGDPKNIQYF
TRBJ1-1,TRBD1,once,TRBV19,TGTGCCAGTAGTTCCCAGGGGGCGCTGGGTGAAGCTTTCTTT,CASSSQGALGEAFF
TRBJ2-1,TRBD2,once,TRBV24-1,TGCTTACCAATTGGGACTAGCACCTACAATGAGCAGTTCTTC,CLPIGTSTYNEQFF
TRBJ2-2,TRBD2,.,TRBV10-2,TGCGCCAGCAGCGTAGCGGGAGTTAACACCGGGGAGCTGTTTTTT,CASSVAGVNTGELFF
TRBJ2-5,.,.,TRBV7-2,TGTGCCAGCAGCTTGGGGGGGACCCAGTACTTC,CASSLGGTQYF
TRBJ2-5,TRBD1,.,TRBV5-4,TGTGCCAGCAGCTTGGGGACAGGGGGCGCGAAGACCCAGTACTTC,CASSLGTGGAKTQYF
TRBJ2-3,TRBD2,.,TRBV9,TGTGCCAGCAGCGATAGCGGGAGCCGAGATACGCAGTATTTT,CASSDSGSRDTQYF
TRBJ1-1,.,once,TRBV11-1,TGTGCCAGCAGCCGAGCCGGGGACACTGAAGCTTTCTTT,CASSRAGDTEAFF
TRBJ1-5,TRBD1,.,TRBV7-9,TGTGCCAGCAGCCCCGACAGGGACAATCAGCCCCAGCATTTT,CASSPDRDNQPQHF
TRBJ2-2,TRBD1,.,TRBV7-9,TGTGCCAGCAGCTTAGGACAGGGGGCCGTCGGGGAGCTGTTTTTT,CASSLGQGAVGELFF
TRBJ2-7,TRBD2,.,TRBV5-1,TGCGCCAGCAGCTTTATGACCGGGGGGTCCTACGAGCAGTACTTC,CASSFMTGGSYEQYF
TRBJ2-7,.,.,TRBV5-1,TGCGCCAGCAGAAAAGACAGGACCCGTGACTACGAGCAGTACTTC,CASRKDRTRDYEQYF
TRBJ2-1,.,.,TRBV4-3,TGCGCCAGCAGCCATCCTGACCAAAAAGGGATGGAGGGGCAGTTCTTC,CASSHPDQKGMEGQFF
TRBJ2-3,.,.,TRBV11-2,TGTGCCAGCAGCCTATCTACGGGAGAAGATACGCAGTATTTT,CASSLSTGEDTQYF
TRBJ2-5,TRBD2,.,TRBV30,TGTGCCTGGAGTCCCTCGGGGAGGGAAGAGACCCAGTACTTC,CAWSPSGREETQYF
TRBJ2-3,.,.,TRBV14,TGTGCCAGCAGCCCGGGTGCGGGCACTAGCACAGATACGCAGTATTTT,CASSPGAGTSTDTQYF
TRBJ1-5,TRBD1,.,TRBV19,TGTGCCAGTACAGGGGGAATTGGCCAGCCCCAGCATTTT,CASTGGIGQPQHF
TRBJ2-7,TRBD1,.,TRBV28,TGTGCCATCGATGCACCTCCGGGACAGGGGTTCCGGCCTCAGTACTTC,CAIDAPPGQGFRPQYF
TRBJ1-1,.,.,TRBV13,TGTGCCAGCAGCTTAGATCGCCCCGATCGAGGCACTGAAGCTTTCTTT,CASSLDRPDRGTEAFF
TRBJ2-5,TRBD1,.,TRBV10-3,TGTGCCATCAGTAGGGGGCGGGACCAAGAGACCCAGTACTTC,CAISRGRDQETQYF
TRBJ2-1,.,.,TRBV19,TGTGCCAGTACCAGTATGGGCGGGCCGAACGAGCAGTTCTTC,CASTSMGGPNEQFF
TRBJ2-5,.,.,TRBV6-5,TGTGCCAGCAGGCGGGACTTTAAAGAGACCCAGTACTTC,CASRRDFKETQYF
TRBJ2-1,TRBD2,.,TRBV19,TGTGCCAGTAGTATAGGTTGGGGGGGAAAGTTCTCCTACAATGAGCAGTTCTTC,CASSIGWGGKFSYNEQFF
TRBJ1-2,TRBD1,.,TRBV9,TGTGCCAGCAGCGTAGGGGCAGGGGGAGCCACTTATGGCTACACCTTC,CASSVGAGGATYGYTF
TRBJ1-2,.,.,TRBV7-2,TGTGCCAGCAGTCCGGGACTGAGCAACTATGGCTACACCTTC,CASSPGLSNYGYTF
TRBJ2-7,TRBD2,.,TRBV20-1,TGCAGTGCTAGTAGCGGGACTGACTACGAGCAGTACTTC,CSASSGTDYEQYF
TRBJ1-1,.,.,TRBV27,TGTGCCAGCAGTAGAAAGACAGACACTGAAGCTTTCTTT,CASSRKTDTEAFF